Listed here are 32 T cell receptor beta chains from one sample, sequenced in a study of Graves' ophthalmopathy and Graves' hyperthyroidism. TCR beta CDR3 amplification used RNA transcripts. First-round RT-PCR employed HTBI primers, with a second-round multiplex PCR after it. A single record per CDR3 protein comes from TCRdb applying MiXCR to the multiplex PCR reads. The sample lists 260,000 or so distinct CDR3 sequences, around 50% occurring once. Sequences were obtained from peripheral blood. The receptors were sampled from an adult man with Graves' ophthalmopathy.

This clonotype has just a few counts. V is TRBV7-2 and J is TRBJ1-2; D possibly corresponds to TRBD1 (5 bases). The length of the CDR3 is 15 residues. V was clipped by 2 bases and J by 4 bases, with 14 bases between them. Germline V gene lookup returns CDR1 SGHTA and CDR2 FQGNSA. This CDR3 reads CASSLSRDGIYGYTF. The CDR3 coding sequence is TGTGCCAGCAGCTTAAGCCGGGACGGAATCTATGGCTACACCTTC.

This chain connects TRBV6-5 to TRBJ1-2; 7 bases match TRBD1. V lost 6 bases, J lost 2 bases, and 9 bases stayed unmatched. The CDR3 totals 15 residues. Germline V gives CDR1 MNHEY, CDR2 SVGAGI. Written as DNA, the CDR3 is TGTGCCAGCAGCTTACACCCGACAGGGAACTATGGCTACACCTTC. Translated: CASSLHPTGNYGYTF.

This clonotype was found once. The chain carries TRBV10-2 and TRBJ2-6; 11 bases are shared with TRBD1. Germline CDR1 and CDR2: WSHSY and SAAADI. V lost 7 bases and J lost 2; bases outside the gene matches: 7. This CDR3 has 17 amino acids. CDR3: CASKGTGGLPGANVLTF. As DNA, the CDR3 is TGCGCCAGCAAAGGGACAGGGGGGTTACCTGGGGCCAACGTCCTGACTTTC.

The chain carries TRBV4-1 and TRBJ1-5; 8 bases agree with TRBD1. Germline-derived CDR1 and CDR2 are MGHRA and YSYEKL. The J segment lost 7 bases and the V segment lost 1 base, leaving 9 bases of the junction unmatched. The CDR3 consists of 16 residues. CDR3 sequence reads: CASSQGPQGARQPQHF. The DNA of the CDR3 is TGCGCCAGCAGCCAAGGCCCTCAGGGGGCACGGCAGCCCCAGCATTTT.

The CDR3 spells CASSTSASKPQHF. CDR3 bases: TGTGCCAGCAGTACATCGGCTAGCAAGCCCCAGCATTTT. The rearrangement joins TRBV2 to TRBJ1-5; D gene unclear. Germline V CDR1 and CDR2: SNHLY, FYNNEI. Trimming removed 5 bases at V and 8 bases at J, with 13 bases between. The CDR3 runs 13 residues.

The chain is built from TRBV11-1 and TRBJ1-1, with no clear D. The CDR3 loop spans 11 amino acids. The germline V gene encodes CDR1 SGHAT and CDR2 FQDESV (reference sequence). Trimming removed 3 bases from V and 7 bases from J, with 6 bases in between. The CDR3 DNA is TGTGCCAGCAGCTTCGGGGTTGAAGCTTTCTTT. It yields the protein CASSFGVEAFF.

This clonotype was counted between two and nine times. The chain's CDR3 is CAISESGTNYEQYF. The CDR3 DNA sequence: TGTGCCATCAGTGAGTCCGGGACAAACTACGAGCAGTACTTC. The rearrangement links TRBV10-3 to TRBJ2-7; D might be TRBD1 (6 bases). This CDR3 is 14 amino acids long. Germline CDR1 reads ENHRY; CDR2 reads SYGVKD. Trimming took 0 bases from V and 3 from J, leaving 9 bases between them.

This chain joins TRBV19 and TRBJ1-1; possibly TRBD1 for D (5 bases). This CDR3 comprises 12 residues. Trimming cost V 8 bases and J 3 bases, with 10 bases left between them. CDR1 and CDR2 from the germline V gene are LNHDA and SQIVND (reference sequence). CDR3 sequence (DNA): TGTGCCAGTTGGAGGGGATACACTGAAGCTTTCTTT. Its translation is CASWRGYTEAFF.

The chain is built from TRBV7-2 and TRBJ1-4; D remains ambiguous. The V and J ends lost 1 base and 8 bases respectively, with 5 bases between them. Germline values: CDR1 SGHTA, CDR2 FQGNSA. CDR3 length equals 12 residues. CDR3 loop: CASSLEAEKLFF. DNA for the CDR3: TGTGCCAGCAGCTTAGAGGCAGAAAAACTGTTTTTT.

Only a few counts were recorded for this clonotype. V and J are TRBV20-1 and TRBJ1-1; the D gene is possibly TRBD1 (5 bases). The V gene lost 3 bases and the J gene lost 6 bases, with 23 bases spanning the gap. CDR1 and CDR2 (germline): DFQATT, SNEGSKA (reference sequence). This CDR3 is 16 amino acids long. Here the CDR3 reads CSARGPGRIAKSEAFF. The CDR3 region has the DNA TGCAGTGCTAGGGGTCCAGGGAGGATTGCCAAGTCTGAAGCTTTCTTT.

The chain links TRBV29-1 to TRBJ2-5; TRBD2 agrees at 12 bases. Germline V gene lookup returns CDR1 SQVTM and CDR2 ANQGSEA. The junction had 4 bases not matched to a gene; V was cut back by 1 base and J by 4 bases. This CDR3 has 15 amino acids. DNA of the CDR3: TGCAGCGTTGAAGTCCAACTAGCGGGAGGAGAGACCCAGTACTTC. Translation: CSVEVQLAGGETQYF.

This clonotype was seen a handful of times. J is TRBJ2-7 and V is TRBV29-1; TRBD1 aligns across 9 bases. Germline-derived CDR1 and CDR2 are SQVTM and ANQGSEA. The junction had 7 bases not matched to a gene; V was cut back by 0 bases and J by 7 bases. CDR3 length: 14 amino acids. The CDR3, as DNA: TGCAGCGTTGAAGATTTCGGGACAGGGAAAGAGCAGTACTTC. This encodes CSVEDFGTGKEQYF.

A few counts support this clonotype. The chain recombines TRBV20-1 with TRBJ2-2; TRBD1 matches at 9 bases. This CDR3 has 18 amino acids. The germline V gene has CDR1 DFQATT and CDR2 SNEGSKA (reference sequence). V was clipped by 3 bases and J by 0 bases; unmatched bases: 11. This CDR3 is CSASGDREAPTNTGELFF. CDR3 in DNA: TGCAGTGCTAGTGGGGACAGGGAAGCCCCGACGAACACCGGGGAGCTGTTTTTT.

The rearrangement joins TRBV4-1 to TRBJ1-2; D not resolved. V gave up 3 bases and J gave up 3 bases, with 11 bases separating them. The CDR3 runs 14 residues. CDR1 is MGHRA and CDR2 is YSYEKL in the germline V gene. CDR3 residues: CASSQLGLDYGYTF. As DNA, the CDR3 is TGCGCCAGCAGCCAGCTAGGGCTCGACTATGGCTACACCTTC.

The chain combines TRBV29-1 with TRBJ2-1; D perhaps matches TRBD1 (5 bases). Trimming took off 7 bases at V and 4 bases at J, with 17 bases between the two ends. The CDR3 is made up of 14 amino acids. The germline gives CDR1 SQVTM, CDR2 ANQGSEA. In DNA form, the CDR3 reads TGCAGCGCCCCGACCAGTCAGGGTTACAATGAGCAGTTCTTC. Protein sequence: CSAPTSQGYNEQFF.

The rearrangement uses TRBV7-2 and TRBJ2-6; 7 nucleotides match TRBD2. The CDR3 consists of 14 residues. J was trimmed by 9 bases and V by 5 bases; bases with no gene match: 7. Germline assignment: CDR1 SGHTA and CDR2 FQGNSA. The CDR3 region is CASSQWGGFNVLTF. DNA of the CDR3: TGTGCCAGCAGCCAGTGGGGAGGGTTCAACGTCCTGACTTTC.

This clonotype has only a few counts. This chain uses TRBV25-1 with TRBJ2-3; TRBD1 might be the D (7 bases). V lost 2 bases and J lost 3, with 12 bases in between. The CDR3 sequence is 15 residues long. Germline CDR1 reads MGHDK; CDR2 reads SYGVNS. The CDR3 here is CASSEQGGSTDTQYF. DNA for the CDR3: TGTGCCAGCAGTGAACAGGGGGGATCAACAGATACGCAGTATTTT.

This clonotype was found many times. This rearrangement joins TRBV10-3 to TRBJ1-1, with D maybe TRBD1 (6 bases). The V end was cut by 5 bases, the J end by 3 bases, with 13 bases between. CDR3 length: 14 amino acids. Germline V gene data show CDR1 as ENHRY and CDR2 as SYGVKD. CDR3 sequence reads: CAISSGQKDTEAFF. For the CDR3, the DNA is TGTGCCATCAGTTCCGGACAGAAGGACACTGAAGCTTTCTTT.

There are many counts of this clonotype. This sequence joins TRBV10-2 and TRBJ2-7, with D perhaps TRBD2 (5 bases). Looked up from germline, CDR1 is WSHSY and CDR2 is SAAADI. The CDR3 is 12 residues long. The V end was cut by 6 bases, the J end by 4 bases, with 10 bases between. The CDR3 protein is CASSGGPYEQYF. DNA of the CDR3: TGCGCCAGCAGCGGCGGGCCATACGAGCAGTACTTC.

The rearrangement uses TRBV4-2 and TRBJ1-1, with 9 bases lining up with TRBD1. V lost 0 bases to trimming and J lost 3 bases; unmatched junction nucleotides: 5. This CDR3 comprises 16 residues. CDR1 is LGHNA, CDR2 YNFKEQ, per germline. CDR3 coding DNA: TGTGCCAGCAGCCAAGATAGCAGGACAGGGGACACTGAAGCTTTCTTT. It specifies CASSQDSRTGDTEAFF.

This clonotype was detected many times. This rearrangement joins TRBV10-3 to TRBJ1-1; D is unresolved. This CDR3 is built from 11 residues. The germline V and J ends were trimmed by 4 bases and 6 bases, with 6 bases remaining between them. Germline CDR1 and CDR2: ENHRY and SYGVKD. The CDR3 spells CAISGVSEAFF. The CDR3 DNA reads as TGTGCCATCAGTGGGGTGTCTGAAGCTTTCTTT.

The sample holds a few counts of this clonotype. The chain has TRBV9 and TRBJ1-2; 10 bases are shared with TRBD1. The J segment lost 8 bases and the V segment lost 3 bases, leaving 10 bases of the junction unmatched. The CDR3 is made up of 15 amino acids. CDR1 and CDR2 (germline): SGDLS, YYNGEE. CDR3: CASSAGTGELVGYTF. The CDR3 DNA follows: TGTGCCAGCAGCGCCGGGACAGGGGAATTGGTCGGCTACACCTTC.

In its sample, this clonotype was seen once. The chain has TRBV7-2 and TRBJ1-5, with 8 bases matching TRBD1. The CDR3 totals 14 residues. J lost 5 bases, V lost 5 bases, and 5 bases had no gene match. The germline V gene encodes CDR1 SGHTA and CDR2 FQGNSA. The DNA of the CDR3 is TGTGCCAGCAGCCAAGGACAGGGCGATCAGCCCCAGCATTTT. Its protein is CASSQGQGDQPQHF.

This clonotype was observed a few times. The chain has TRBV24-1 and TRBJ1-6, with D perhaps TRBD1 (5 bases). V lost 6 bases and J 10 bases, leaving 12 bases between the germline ends. Germline lookup yields CDR1 KGHDR and CDR2 SFDVKD. This CDR3 has 13 residues. CDR3 DNA: TGTGCCACCAGTAGAGGGGCCGGATCACCCCTCCACTTT. It encodes CATSRGAGSPLHF.

The V gene is TRBV29-1, the J gene TRBJ2-7; D is perhaps TRBD1 or TRBD2 (5 bases each). The CDR3 consists of 12 residues. The germline V gene encodes CDR1 SQVTM and CDR2 ANQGSEA. V lost 4 bases and J lost 6, with 13 bases in between. CDR3 bases: TGCAGCGTTGGGGCAGGGACCCTCGAGCAGTACTTC. Translating gives CSVGAGTLEQYF.

This rearrangement joins TRBV20-1 to TRBJ2-7, with a weak D call TRBD2 (6 bases). The V gene lost 0 bases and the J gene lost 0 bases, with 12 bases spanning the gap. This CDR3 contains 15 residues. Germline CDR1 and CDR2: DFQATT and SNEGSKA (reference sequence). The CDR3 sequence is CSARDPRESSYEQYF. CDR3 bases: TGCAGTGCTAGAGATCCACGGGAGTCCTCCTACGAGCAGTACTTC.

CDR3 loop: CSARTKGDTGELFF. CDR3 nucleotide sequence: TGCAGTGCTCGGACTAAAGGGGACACCGGGGAGCTGTTTTTT. This chain links TRBV20-1 with TRBJ2-2, with a tentative D call TRBD2 (6 bases). CDR3 size: 14 residues. Per the germline V gene, CDR1 is DFQATT and CDR2 is SNEGSKA (reference sequence). V lost 5 bases and J 3 bases, leaving 13 bases between the germline ends.

This clonotype was seen a few times. This sequence joins TRBV5-1 and TRBJ2-7; TRBD1 matches at 7 bases. CDR1 and CDR2 (germline): SGHRS, YFSETQ. The length of the CDR3 is 15 residues. V lost 4 bases, J lost 2 bases, and 9 bases stayed unmatched. CDR3 sequence (DNA): TGCGCCAGCAGCGTAGGAACCGGGACAGCCTACGAGCAGTACTTC. It codes for CASSVGTGTAYEQYF.

This chain joins TRBV7-9 and TRBJ2-7, with TRBD2 matching over 10 bases. This CDR3 has 18 amino acids. Per germline, CDR1 SEHNR and CDR2 FQNEAQ (reference sequence). V lost 1 base to trimming and J lost 2 bases; unmatched junction nucleotides: 11. The CDR3 reads CASSLGLGLAGGTYEQYF. CDR3 bases: TGTGCCAGCAGCTTAGGTTTGGGCTTAGCGGGAGGAACCTACGAGCAGTACTTC.

As concerns this clonotype: The junction does not match germline at one end; this may be a read error. This chain links TRBV19 with TRBJ2-7; D is tentatively TRBD1 or TRBD2 (5 bases each). The CDR3 extends over 14 amino acids. Germline CDR1 LNHDA, CDR2 SQIVND (reference sequence). Here the CDR3 DNA reads TGTGCCAGTAGTATAACCGGGGCGACCTACGGGCAGTACTTC. Protein product: CASSITGATYGQYF. Full variable domain (rest looked up from reference TRBV19 and TRBJ2-7): DGGITQSPKYLFRKEGQNVTLSCEQNLNHDAMYWYRQDPGQGLRLIYYSQIVNDFQKGDIAEGYSVSREKKESFPLTVTSAQKNPTAFYLCASSITGATYGQYFGPGTRLTVT.

V is TRBV9 and J is TRBJ2-7, with a possible D match to TRBD1 (6 bases). The closer fit of TRBJ2-1 to the DNA end suggests the J call may be wrong. The CDR3 runs to 16 residues. In germline, CDR1 is SGDLS, CDR2 YYNGEE. This chain's CDR3 is CASSLDPRQDHNEQFF. The CDR3, as DNA: TGTGCCAGCAGCTTGGACCCGCGACAGGACCACAATGAGCAGTTCTTC.

The chain uses TRBV25-1 and TRBJ1-2, with 11 positions matching TRBD1. In germline, CDR1 is MGHDK, CDR2 SYGVNS. The V segment lost 7 bases and the J segment 4 bases; nucleotides outside the gene matches: 11. The CDR3 is made up of 16 amino acids. The CDR3 is CASIFRGDRGVYGYTF. CDR3 in DNA: TGTGCCAGCATTTTTCGTGGGGACAGGGGGGTCTATGGCTACACCTTC.